This is a list of T cell receptor beta chains from one sample in a study of CD8+CD57+ T cells in acquired aplastic anemia. Each CDR3 protein gets one entry after TCRdb re-called the reads with MiXCR. There are 200,000 to 250,000 distinct CDR3 sequences in the sample; more than 40% occur only once, and less than 9% lies in the top ten. The sample comprised sorted CD4+, CD8+, or CD8+CD57+ T cells (not recorded which) from PBMCs. The receptors derive from a human donor with aplastic anemia. The CDR3 runs from the conserved cysteine through the conserved F or W. A D gene is named only where the DNA matches it firmly. Only some rows state a clone size, as once, few, many or a class for expanded clones.

>TRBJ2-2|TRBV20-1|NA|TRBD2|16
TGCAGTGCTAGGGGGGGGAGAGAAGCGAACACCGGGGAGCTGTTTTTT
CSARGGREANTGELFF
>TRBJ2-1|TRBV6-4|NA|NA|15
TGTGCCAGCAGTTTAGATAGGGCCCCCCACAATGAGCAGTTCTTC
CASSLDRAPHNEQFF
>TRBJ1-1|TRBV7-3|many|NA|13
TGTGCCAGCAGCTTACACCAGGCCACTGAAGCTTTCTTT
CASSLHQATEAFF
>TRBJ2-2|TRBV5-4|few|NA|11
TGTGCCAGCAGCAGAACCAGGGAGCTGTTTTTT
CASSRTRELFF
>TRBJ2-6|TRBV6-5|NA|NA|14
TGTGCCAGCAGTTACTCTCGGACAGCCAACACTGAAGCTTTC
CASSYSRTANTEAF
>TRBJ2-1|TRBV7-3|NA|NA|16
TGTGCCAGCAGCTTAAGGGTCGGGACGGAGGGGGCTGAGCAGTTCTTC
CASSLRVGTEGAEQFF
>TRBJ2-7|TRBV2|NA|NA|15
TGTGCCAGCAGTGAAAGGGCAGGGGGGATCAACGAGCAGTACTTC
CASSERAGGINEQYF
>TRBJ1-4|TRBV10-2|many|TRBD1|14
TGCGCCAGCAGTGAGAGACAGGGATGGGAAAAACTGTTTTTT
CASSERQGWEKLFF
>TRBJ2-5|TRBV7-6|many|NA|14
TGTGCCAGCAGCTTAGTTATAGGGATGGAGACCCAGTACTTC
CASSLVIGMETQYF
>TRBJ2-3|TRBV6-2/TRBV6-3|few|NA|13
TGTGCCAGCTCTCGTGGGGAAACAGATACGCAGTATTTT
CASSRGETDTQYF
>TRBJ2-4|TRBV19|NA|NA|16
TGTGCCAGTAGTATTGGGGCAGTTCTAGCCAAAAACATTCAGTACTTC
CASSIGAVLAKNIQYF
>TRBJ2-7|TRBV28|NA|TRBD2|15
TGTGCCAGCAGTTGGTTAGCGGGACACTCCTACGAGCAGTACTTC
CASSWLAGHSYEQYF
>TRBJ2-5|TRBV9|NA|TRBD2|15
TGTGCCAGCAGTCCCGGGACTATTAATCAGGAGACCCAGTACTTC
CASSPGTINQETQYF
>TRBJ2-6|TRBV6-5|once|NA|15
TGTGCCAGCAGTGAAGCGTTGACTGGGGCCAACGTCCTGACTTTC
CASSEALTGANVLTF
>TRBJ2-1|TRBV20-1|many|TRBD2|17
TGCAGTGCTAGACTACCCGGGACTAGCGGTGGTTGGGATGAGCAGTTCTTC
CSARLPGTSGGWDEQFF
>TRBJ1-5|TRBV6-1|NA|TRBD1|14
TGTGCCAGCAGTGCGACAGGGGGTTTTCAGCCCCAGCATTTT
CASSATGGFQPQHF
>TRBJ1-2|TRBV9|many|TRBD1|17
TGTGCCAGCAGCGCGGAAGGGACAGGGCGAGCTAACTATGGCTACACCTTC
CASSAEGTGRANYGYTF
>TRBJ1-5|TRBV24-1|NA|NA|16
TGTGCCACCAGTGCGGGGACGGTCAGGGTTAGTCAGCCCCAGCATTTT
CATSAGTVRVSQPQHF
>TRBJ2-7|TRBV12-3/TRBV12-4|NA|NA|15
TGTGCCAGCATGGGGCCGACGGCGGGAAGGTACGAGCAGTACTTC
CASMGPTAGRYEQYF
>TRBJ1-1|TRBV5-5|NA|TRBD1|14
TGTGCCAGCAGAAAGACAGGGGGTGATACTGAAGCTTTCTTT
CASRKTGGDTEAFF
>TRBJ2-7|TRBV7-2|NA|NA|17
TGTGCCAGCAGCCAAGGAGTTGGCTTGGGACAACTTTACGAGCAGTACTTC
CASSQGVGLGQLYEQYF
>TRBJ1-2|TRBV6-5|NA|NA|15
TGTGCCAGCAGTTACTCGATCCAGGGTACCTATGGCTACACCTTC
CASSYSIQGTYGYTF
>TRBJ2-5|TRBV2|few|NA|12
TGTGCCAGCGCCTTCTCGACAGAGACCCAGTACTTC
CASAFSTETQYF
>TRBJ1-3|TRBV4-3|few|NA|15
TGCGCCAGCAGCCAAGGGACTGAGTCTGGAAACACCATATATTTT
CASSQGTESGNTIYF
>TRBJ2-3|TRBV4-1|many|NA|16
TGCGCCAGCAGCCTCAGAAAGGCGGAGAGCACAGATACGCAGTATTTT
CASSLRKAESTDTQYF
>TRBJ1-4|TRBV6-5|NA|NA|15
TGTGCCAGCAGTTATGGGACTCCGAGGGATGAAAAACTGTTTTTT
CASSYGTPRDEKLFF
>TRBJ2-5|TRBV19|NA|NA|16
TGTGCCAGTAAAGTCGGACAAAACAAGTTGGGCGAGACCCAGTACTTC
CASKVGQNKLGETQYF
>TRBJ1-1|TRBV20-1|many|NA|13
TGCAGTGCTAGAGACAGTCTGAACACTGAAGCTTTCTTT
CSARDSLNTEAFF
>TRBJ1-4|TRBV7-2|NA|NA|16
TGTGCCAGCAGCTTAGATCTTAGGGGGACTAATGAAAAACTGTTTTTT
CASSLDLRGTNEKLFF
>TRBJ2-7|TRBV7-2|NA|NA|15
TGTGCCAGCAGCTTAGGGCGGGGCCTTTCCTACGAGCAGTACTTC
CASSLGRGLSYEQYF